Shown below are 10 T cell receptor beta chains from a single sample sequenced in a study of shared clonotypes between healthy human individuals. Repertoires were generated with immunoSEQ multiplex PCR, while TCRdb's copy carries only in-frame clones and drops some. This sample carries 2 million to 3 million clones, roughly 93% of them seen once, and the ten largest clones take about 0.39%. The sequenced sample consisted of naive CD4+ T cells from PBMCs. Subset reported: CD45RA+ positively selected. These receptors came from a man aged 18 to 29 in good health. Some clones in this sample may be carry-over from other donors' samples.

The rearrangement links TRBV14 to TRBJ2-7; 11 bases are a match to TRBD2. CDR1 SGHDN and CDR2 FVKESK come from the germline V gene. This CDR3 spans 14 amino acids. The V and J ends lost 5 bases and 7 bases, in that order; junction bases with no gene match: 7. The CDR3 region has the DNA TGTGCCAGCAGCTCTCTAGCGGGAGGACTGGAGCAGTACTTC. Translation: CASSSLAGGLEQYF.

This clone was counted between two and nine times. V usage is TRBV5-4 and J usage is TRBJ2-4, with D perhaps given as TRBD1 or TRBD2 (6 bases each). The germline CDR1 and CDR2 sequences are SGHNT and YYREEE (reference sequence). The CDR3 length is 15 residues. Trimming removed 4 bases at V and 2 bases at J, with 13 bases between. The CDR3: CASSPQGGPKNIQYF. The CDR3 DNA is TGTGCCAGCAGCCCTCAAGGGGGGCCCAAAAACATTCAGTACTTC.

CDR3 nucleotide sequence: TGTGCCTGGAGTGTACGGGAGGGGATCGCTGGGGCCAACGTCCTGACTTTC. Translated: CAWSVREGIAGANVLTF. V is TRBV30 and J is TRBJ2-6; TRBD2 aligns across 8 bases. J gave up 2 bases and V 0 bases, and 6 bases lay outside the gene matches. The CDR3 has 17 amino acids. Germline CDR1 is GTSNPN and CDR2 is SVGIG (reference sequence).

The table lists this clone with a count of one. The rearrangement joins TRBV2 to TRBJ2-3; D may correspond to TRBD1 or TRBD2 (5 bases each). Germline CDR1 reads SNHLY; CDR2 reads FYNNEI. Trimming took off 11 bases at V and 8 bases at J, with 20 bases between the two ends. CDR3 size: 13 residues. CDR3 in amino acids: CAGTTGLGATQYF. Written as DNA, the CDR3 is TGTGCCGGGACGACGGGGCTTGGGGCTACGCAGTATTTT.

This rearrangement joins TRBV25-1 to TRBJ2-3, with D unresolved. The CDR3 runs 15 residues. The V end was cut by 4 bases, the J end by 4 bases, with 15 bases between. Germline V gene data show CDR1 as MGHDK and CDR2 as SYGVNS. The CDR3 spells CASSGTARRADTQYF. In nucleotides, the CDR3 is TGTGCCAGCAGTGGAACGGCCAGGCGCGCAGATACGCAGTATTTT.

The chain recombines TRBV6-6 with TRBJ2-3, with TRBD1 identical over 11 bases. The CDR3 runs 16 residues. V shed 6 bases and J 4 bases; nucleotides not matched to a gene: 9. Germline CDR1 MNHNY, CDR2 SVGAGI (reference sequence). Here the CDR3 DNA reads TGTGCCAGCAGCCAACGGACAGGGGGCATGGCAGATACGCAGTATTTT. The encoded protein is CASSQRTGGMADTQYF.

The V call is TRBV5-4, the J call TRBJ1-3; 8 bases fit TRBD1. This CDR3 is built from 17 residues. Germline CDR1 reads SGHNT; CDR2 reads YYREEE (reference sequence). Losses at the gene ends were 4 bases for V and 0 bases for J; bases not matched to a gene: 9. CDR3 in DNA: TGTGCCAGCAGCCAGGGGACAGGAACAATCTCTGGAAACACCATATATTTT. Amino acid sequence: CASSQGTGTISGNTIYF.

About this clone itself: Other DNA sequences within the sample encode an identical CDR3. This chain joins TRBV9 and TRBJ2-1; 10 bases match TRBD2. This CDR3 spans 15 amino acids. Germline CDR1 reads SGDLS; CDR2 reads YYNGEE. The V and J ends lost 2 bases and 4 bases, in that order; junction bases with no gene match: 3. Here the CDR3 DNA reads TGTGCCAGCAGCGTCACTAGCGGGAATTACAATGAGCAGTTCTTC. This codes for CASSVTSGNYNEQFF.

The chain employs TRBV5-1 and TRBJ2-3, with 7 bases fitting TRBD1. In germline, CDR1 is SGHRS, CDR2 YFSETQ. V shed 0 bases and J 0 bases; nucleotides not matched to a gene: 4. The CDR3 has 16 residues. CDR3 bases: TGCGCCAGCAGCTTGGCGACAGGGTTTAGCACAGATACGCAGTATTTT. As protein: CASSLATGFSTDTQYF.

CDR3 sequence: CASSYVAGGNTIYF. In DNA form, the CDR3 reads TGTGCCAGCAGTTACGTGGCAGGTGGAAACACCATATATTTT. The V call is TRBV6-5, the J call TRBJ1-3; D is unclear. Trimming stripped 2 bases from V and 3 bases from J, with 8 bases between. This CDR3 contains 14 residues. Germline V lookup: CDR1 MNHEY, CDR2 SVGAGI.